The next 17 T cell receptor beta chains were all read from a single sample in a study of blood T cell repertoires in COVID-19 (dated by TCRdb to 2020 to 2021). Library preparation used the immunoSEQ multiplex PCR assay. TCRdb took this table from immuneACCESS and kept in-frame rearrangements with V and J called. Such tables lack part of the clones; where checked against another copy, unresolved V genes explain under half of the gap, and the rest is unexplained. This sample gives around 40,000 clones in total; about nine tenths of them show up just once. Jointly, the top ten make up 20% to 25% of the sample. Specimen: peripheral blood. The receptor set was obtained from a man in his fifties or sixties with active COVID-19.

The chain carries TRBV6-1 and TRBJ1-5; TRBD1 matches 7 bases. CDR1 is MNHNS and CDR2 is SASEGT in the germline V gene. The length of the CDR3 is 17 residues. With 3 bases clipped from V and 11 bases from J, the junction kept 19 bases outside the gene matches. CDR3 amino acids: CASSEIFGTATSGAQHF. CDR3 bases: TGTGCCAGCAGTGAGATATTCGGGACAGCTACCTCCGGGGCCCAGCATTTT.

CDR3 DNA: TGTGCCAGTACCCCGGGGACAGGGGGTGCCATGAACACTGAAGCTTTCTTT. Encoded protein: CASTPGTGGAMNTEAFF. The chain joins TRBV19 to TRBJ1-1; 11 bases map to TRBD1. The junction had 10 bases not matched to a gene; V was cut back by 7 bases and J by 0 bases. The CDR3 runs to 17 residues. Per germline, CDR1 LNHDA and CDR2 SQIVND (reference sequence).

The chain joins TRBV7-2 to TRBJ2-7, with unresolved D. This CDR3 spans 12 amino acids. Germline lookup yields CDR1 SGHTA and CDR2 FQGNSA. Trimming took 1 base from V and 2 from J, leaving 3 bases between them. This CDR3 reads CASSLGAYEQYF. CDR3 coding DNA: TGTGCCAGCAGCTTAGGAGCCTACGAGCAGTACTTC.

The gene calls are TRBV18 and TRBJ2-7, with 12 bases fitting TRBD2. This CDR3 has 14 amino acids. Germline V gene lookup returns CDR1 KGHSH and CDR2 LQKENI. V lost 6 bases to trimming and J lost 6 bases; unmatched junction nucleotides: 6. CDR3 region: CASSPSGRASEQYF. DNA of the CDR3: TGTGCCAGCTCGCCTAGCGGGAGGGCCTCCGAGCAGTACTTC.

The CDR3 reads CAWRERVAFF. The CDR3, as DNA: TGTGCCTGGCGGGAAAGGGTAGCTTTCTTT. V usage is TRBV30 and J usage is TRBJ1-1; D call uncertain. The CDR3 is 10 amino acids. CDR1 and CDR2 from the germline V gene are GTSNPN and SVGIG (reference sequence). V was pared by 5 bases and J by 10 bases, with 11 bases between.

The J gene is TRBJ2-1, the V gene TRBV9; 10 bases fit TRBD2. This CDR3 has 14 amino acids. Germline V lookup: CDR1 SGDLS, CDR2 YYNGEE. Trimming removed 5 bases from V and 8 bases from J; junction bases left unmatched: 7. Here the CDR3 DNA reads TGTGCCAGCAGGGCTAGCGGGGGTCTCGATGAGCAGTTCTTC. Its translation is CASRASGGLDEQFF. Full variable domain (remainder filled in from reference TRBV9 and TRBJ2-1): DSGVTQTPKHLITATGQRVTLRCSPRSGDLSVYWYQQSLDQGLQFLIQYYNGEERAKGNILERFSAQQFPDLHSELNLSSLELGDSALYFCASRASGGLDEQFFGPGTRLTVL.

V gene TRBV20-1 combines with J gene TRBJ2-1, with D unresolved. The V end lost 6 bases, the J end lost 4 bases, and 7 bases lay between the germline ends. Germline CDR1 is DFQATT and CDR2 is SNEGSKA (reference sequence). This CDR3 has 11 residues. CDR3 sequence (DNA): TGCAGTGCGGCACGATACAATGAGCAGTTCTTC. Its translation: CSAARYNEQFF.

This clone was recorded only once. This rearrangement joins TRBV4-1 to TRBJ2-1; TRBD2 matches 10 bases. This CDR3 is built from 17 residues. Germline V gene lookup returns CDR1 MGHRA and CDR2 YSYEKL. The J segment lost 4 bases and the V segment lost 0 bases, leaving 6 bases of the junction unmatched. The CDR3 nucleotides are TGCGCCAGCAGCCAAGACCCCGGACTAGCGGATTACAATGAGCAGTTCTTC. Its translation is CASSQDPGLADYNEQFF.

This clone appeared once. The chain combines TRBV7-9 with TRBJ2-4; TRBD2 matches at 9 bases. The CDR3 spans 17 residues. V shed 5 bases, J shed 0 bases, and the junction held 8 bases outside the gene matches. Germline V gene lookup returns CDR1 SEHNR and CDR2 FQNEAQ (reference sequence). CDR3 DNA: TGTGCCAGCAGCAGGGTCGGGACTAGCCTAGCCAAAAACATTCAGTACTTC. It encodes CASSRVGTSLAKNIQYF.

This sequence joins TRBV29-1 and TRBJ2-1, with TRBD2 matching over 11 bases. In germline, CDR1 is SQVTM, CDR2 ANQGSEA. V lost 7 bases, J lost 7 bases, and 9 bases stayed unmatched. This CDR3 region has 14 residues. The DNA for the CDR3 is TGCAGCGAAGCCCTAGCGGGAGGATCTAATGAGCAGTTCTTC. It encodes CSEALAGGSNEQFF.

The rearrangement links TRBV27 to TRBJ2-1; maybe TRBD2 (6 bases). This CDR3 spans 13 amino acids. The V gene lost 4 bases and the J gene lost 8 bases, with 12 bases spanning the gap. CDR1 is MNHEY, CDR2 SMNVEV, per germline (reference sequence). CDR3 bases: TGTGCCAGCAGTTGGGGGGTATACTATGAGCAGTTCTTC. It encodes CASSWGVYYEQFF.

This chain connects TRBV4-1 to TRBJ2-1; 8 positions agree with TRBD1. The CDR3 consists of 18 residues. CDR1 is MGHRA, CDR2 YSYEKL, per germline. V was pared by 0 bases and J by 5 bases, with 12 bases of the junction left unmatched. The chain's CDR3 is CASSQDSDRASPNNEQFF. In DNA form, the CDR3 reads TGCGCCAGCAGCCAAGACTCGGACAGGGCATCACCTAACAATGAGCAGTTCTTC.

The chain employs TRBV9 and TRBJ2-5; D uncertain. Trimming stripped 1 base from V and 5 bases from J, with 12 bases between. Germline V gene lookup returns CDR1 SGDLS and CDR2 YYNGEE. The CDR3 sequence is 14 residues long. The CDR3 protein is CASSVRRDGETQYF. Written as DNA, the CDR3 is TGTGCCAGCAGCGTAAGGCGCGACGGGGAGACCCAGTACTTC.

The chain's CDR3 is CASLQGVLNQPQHF. DNA for the CDR3: TGTGCCAGTCTACAGGGAGTTCTGAATCAGCCCCAGCATTTT. V gene TRBV28 combines with J gene TRBJ1-5, with D maybe TRBD1 (6 bases). V lost 9 bases and J lost 4, with 16 bases in between. The CDR3 has 14 amino acids. Germline CDR1 MDHEN, CDR2 SYDVKM.

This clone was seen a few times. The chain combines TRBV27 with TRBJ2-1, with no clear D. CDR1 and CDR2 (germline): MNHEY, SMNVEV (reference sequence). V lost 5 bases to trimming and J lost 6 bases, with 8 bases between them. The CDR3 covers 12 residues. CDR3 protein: CASSPYPNEQFF. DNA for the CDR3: TGTGCCAGCAGTCCGTATCCCAATGAGCAGTTCTTC.

In DNA form, the CDR3 reads TGCAGCGCTGGCGAGGGGGCCTCCTACGAGCAGTACTTC. Protein sequence: CSAGEGASYEQYF. The chain couples TRBV29-1 to TRBJ2-7, with 7 nucleotides matching TRBD1. The trim removed 7 bases at V and 0 bases at J, leaving 6 bases unmatched. Germline V gene sequence: CDR1 SQVTM, CDR2 ANQGSEA. The CDR3 consists of 13 residues.

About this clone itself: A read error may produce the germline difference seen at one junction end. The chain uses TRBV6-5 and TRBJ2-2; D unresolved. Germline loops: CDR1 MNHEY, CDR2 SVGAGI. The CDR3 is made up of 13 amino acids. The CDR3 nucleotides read TGTGCCAGCAGGGAGTTGAACGCCGGGGAGCTGTTTTTT. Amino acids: CASRELNAGELFF.